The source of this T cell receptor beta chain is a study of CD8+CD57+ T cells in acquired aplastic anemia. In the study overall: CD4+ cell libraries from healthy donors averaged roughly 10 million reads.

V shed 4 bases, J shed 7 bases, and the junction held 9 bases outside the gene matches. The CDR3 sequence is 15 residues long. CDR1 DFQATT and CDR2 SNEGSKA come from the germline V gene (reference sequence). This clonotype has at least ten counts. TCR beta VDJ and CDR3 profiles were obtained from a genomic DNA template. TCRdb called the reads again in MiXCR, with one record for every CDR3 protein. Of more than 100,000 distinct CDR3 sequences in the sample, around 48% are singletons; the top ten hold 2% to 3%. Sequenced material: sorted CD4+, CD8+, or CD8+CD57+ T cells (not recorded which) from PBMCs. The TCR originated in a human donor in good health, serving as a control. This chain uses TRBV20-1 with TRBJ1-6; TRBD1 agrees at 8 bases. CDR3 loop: CSAKNLTGGNSPLHF. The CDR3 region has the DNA TGCAGTGCTAAAAATCTTACAGGGGGGAATTCACCCCTCCACTTT.